The T cell receptor beta chain described here comes from a study of type 1 and type 2 diabetes patients. About this clonotype: Being one base from a much bigger clone, this may be a read error.

Genomic DNA was the PCR template. The TCR beta CDR3 region was amplified using 30 forward and 13 reverse primers. TCRdb reprocessed the multiplex PCR reads via MiXCR and lists one record per CDR3 protein. The top ten hold roughly an eighth of the sample, which has 250,000 or so distinct CDR3 sequences, roughly 44% seen once. CDR1 and CDR2 from the germline V gene are SNHLY and FYNNEI. This CDR3 region has 14 residues. This chain uses TRBV2 with TRBJ2-1, with a possible D match to TRBD2 (6 bases). Material for sequencing was peripheral blood mononuclear cells (PBMCs). This TCR was sampled from a young man with type 2 diabetes. Written as DNA, the CDR3 is TGTGCCAGCAGTGAAGTTGGCGGGAACAATGAGCAGTCCTTC. Translation: CASSEVGGNNEQSF.